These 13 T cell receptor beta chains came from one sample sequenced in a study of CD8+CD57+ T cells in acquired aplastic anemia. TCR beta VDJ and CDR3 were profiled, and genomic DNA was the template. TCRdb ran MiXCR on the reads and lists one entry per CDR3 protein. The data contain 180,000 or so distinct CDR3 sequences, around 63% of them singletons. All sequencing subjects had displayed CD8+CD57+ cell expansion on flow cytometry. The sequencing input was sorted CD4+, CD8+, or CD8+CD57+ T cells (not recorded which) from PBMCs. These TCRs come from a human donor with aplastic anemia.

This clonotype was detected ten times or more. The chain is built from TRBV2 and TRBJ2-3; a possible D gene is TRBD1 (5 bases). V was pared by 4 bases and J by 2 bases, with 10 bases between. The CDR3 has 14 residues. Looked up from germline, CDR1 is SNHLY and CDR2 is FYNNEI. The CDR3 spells CASSARQNTDTQYF. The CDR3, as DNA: TGTGCCAGCAGTGCTCGACAGAACACAGATACGCAGTATTTT.

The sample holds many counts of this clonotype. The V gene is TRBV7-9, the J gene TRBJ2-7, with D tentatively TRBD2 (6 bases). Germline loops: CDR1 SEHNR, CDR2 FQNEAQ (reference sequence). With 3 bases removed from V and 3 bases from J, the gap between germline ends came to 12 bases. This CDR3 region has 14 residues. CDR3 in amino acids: CASSLTGVDYEQYF. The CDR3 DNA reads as TGTGCCAGCAGCTTGACGGGAGTGGACTACGAGCAGTACTTC.

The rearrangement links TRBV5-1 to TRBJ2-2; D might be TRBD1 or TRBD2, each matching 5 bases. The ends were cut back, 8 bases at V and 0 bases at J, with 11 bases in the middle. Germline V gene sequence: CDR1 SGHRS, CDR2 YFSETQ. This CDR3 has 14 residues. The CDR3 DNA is TGCGCCAGTGGGGGTTCCGCGAACACCGGGGAGCTGTTTTTT. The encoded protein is CASGGSANTGELFF.

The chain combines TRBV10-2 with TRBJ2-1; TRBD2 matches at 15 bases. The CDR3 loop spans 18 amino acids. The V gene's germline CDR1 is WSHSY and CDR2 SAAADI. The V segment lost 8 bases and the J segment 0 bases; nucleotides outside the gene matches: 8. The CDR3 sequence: CASAGTSGGSFSYNEQFF. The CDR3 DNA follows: TGCGCCAGCGCAGGGACTAGCGGGGGGTCCTTCTCCTACAATGAGCAGTTCTTC.

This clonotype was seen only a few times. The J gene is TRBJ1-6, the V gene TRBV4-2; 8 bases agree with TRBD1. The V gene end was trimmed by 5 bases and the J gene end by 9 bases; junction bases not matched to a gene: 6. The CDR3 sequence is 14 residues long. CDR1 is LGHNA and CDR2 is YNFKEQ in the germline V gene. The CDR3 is CASSTDRVTSPLHF. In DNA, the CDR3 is TGTGCCAGCAGCACGGACAGGGTAACTTCACCCCTCCACTTT.

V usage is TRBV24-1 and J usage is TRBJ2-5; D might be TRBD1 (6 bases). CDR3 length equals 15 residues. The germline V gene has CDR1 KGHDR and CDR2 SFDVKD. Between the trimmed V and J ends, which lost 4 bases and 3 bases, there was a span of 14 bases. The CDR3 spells CATSESGHSKETQYF. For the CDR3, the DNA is TGTGCCACCAGTGAATCGGGACACTCAAAAGAGACCCAGTACTTC.

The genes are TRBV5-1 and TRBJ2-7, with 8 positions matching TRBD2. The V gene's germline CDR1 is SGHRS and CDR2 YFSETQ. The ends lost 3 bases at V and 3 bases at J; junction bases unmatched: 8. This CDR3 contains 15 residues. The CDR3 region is CASSWLAGEGYEQYF. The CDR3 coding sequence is TGCGCCAGCAGCTGGCTAGCGGGCGAAGGCTACGAGCAGTACTTC.

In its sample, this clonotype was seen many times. In DNA, the CDR3 is TGTGCCAGTAGTATGTGGGGGGTCGGGCAGCCCCAGCATTTT. Protein product: CASSMWGVGQPQHF. The chain recombines TRBV19 with TRBJ1-5, with D tentatively TRBD1 (5 bases). This CDR3 comprises 14 residues. Per germline, CDR1 LNHDA and CDR2 SQIVND (reference sequence). V was pared by 3 bases and J by 7 bases, with 13 bases between.

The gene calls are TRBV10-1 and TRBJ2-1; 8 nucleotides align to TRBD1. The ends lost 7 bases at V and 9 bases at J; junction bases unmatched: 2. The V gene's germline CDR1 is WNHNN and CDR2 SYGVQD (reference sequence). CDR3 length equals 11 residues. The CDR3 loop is CASNDRGEQFF. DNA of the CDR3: TGCGCCAGCAATGACAGGGGTGAGCAGTTCTTC.

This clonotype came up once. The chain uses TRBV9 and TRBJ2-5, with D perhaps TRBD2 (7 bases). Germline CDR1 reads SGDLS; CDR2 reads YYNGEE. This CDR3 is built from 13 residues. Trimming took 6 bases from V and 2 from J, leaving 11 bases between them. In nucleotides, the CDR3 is TGTGCCAGCATGCGGGGGCCTCAAGAGACCCAGTACTTC. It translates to CASMRGPQETQYF. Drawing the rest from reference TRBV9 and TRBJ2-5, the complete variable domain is DSGVTQTPKHLITATGQRVTLRCSPRSGDLSVYWYQQSLDQGLQFLIQYYNGEERAKGNILERFSAQQFPDLHSELNLSSLELGDSALYFCASMRGPQETQYFGPGTRLLVL.

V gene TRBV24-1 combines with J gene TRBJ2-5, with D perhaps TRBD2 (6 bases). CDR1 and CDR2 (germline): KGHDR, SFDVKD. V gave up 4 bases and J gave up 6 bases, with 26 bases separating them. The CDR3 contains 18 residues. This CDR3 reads CATSDPDPCRGGEKTQYF. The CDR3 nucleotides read TGTGCCACCAGTGACCCCGACCCGTGTCGGGGAGGCGAAAAGACCCAGTACTTC.

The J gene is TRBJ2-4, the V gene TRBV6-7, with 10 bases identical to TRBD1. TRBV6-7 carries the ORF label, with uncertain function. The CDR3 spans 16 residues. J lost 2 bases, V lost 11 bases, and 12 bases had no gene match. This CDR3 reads CASRATGGSSKNIQYF. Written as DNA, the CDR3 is TGTGCCTCGCGGGCGACAGGGGGCTCGTCCAAAAACATTCAGTACTTC.

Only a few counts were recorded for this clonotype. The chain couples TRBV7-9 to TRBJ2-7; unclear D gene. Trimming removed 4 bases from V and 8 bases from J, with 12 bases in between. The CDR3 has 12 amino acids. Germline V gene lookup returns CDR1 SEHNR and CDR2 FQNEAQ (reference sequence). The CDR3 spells CASSSDGLKQYF. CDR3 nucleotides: TGTGCCAGCAGCTCTGACGGTTTGAAGCAGTACTTC.